This T cell receptor beta chain was profiled in a study of cytomegalovirus exposure and HLA in healthy donors. Findings of the study overall: Altogether, 160 or so TCR beta chains were recorded as cytomegalovirus-associated. Reports state that TCR beta sequences accurately predicted most subjects' HLA-A and HLA-B alleles. TRBV6-2, TRBV6-3 and some other V segments were unresolvable in 87-base-pair reads.

A multiplex PCR was run with 60 Vbeta primers and 13 Jbeta primers. The protocol was immunoSEQ multiplex PCR, while the TCRdb copy is restricted to in-frame clones and leaves out a portion. The sample carries about 130,000 clones, 75% to 85% recorded once. Trimming took off 0 bases at V and 0 bases at J, with 6 bases between the two ends. The germline gives CDR1 MDHEN, CDR2 SYDVKM. This CDR3 has 14 residues. About this clone itself: Its specificity is not known.

Sequenced sample: PBMCs. This rearrangement joins TRBV28 to TRBJ2-7; tentative D call: TRBD2 (5 bases). The source of this sequence is a man in his forties in good health and CMV-seronegative. The CDR3 loop reads CASSLWGSSYEQYF. CDR3 in DNA: TGTGCCAGCAGTTTATGGGGGAGCTCCTACGAGCAGTACTTC.